The 20 T cell receptor beta chains below all came from one sample that was sequenced in a study of blood T cell repertoires in COVID-19. Here immunoSEQ multiplex PCR was the method, and the copy in TCRdb shows in-frame clones only, minus some. The table records around 160,000 clones, more than 70% of them present only once. The sequenced sample was peripheral blood. The receptors were sampled from a man aged 60 to 69 with acute or convalescent COVID-19.

CDR3 amino acids: CASSPGFGGIETEAFF. CDR3 DNA: TGTGCCAGCAGCCCCGGATTCGGAGGGATAGAGACTGAAGCTTTCTTT. The chain is built from TRBV4-2 and TRBJ1-1; the D is unclear. Germline V gives CDR1 LGHNA, CDR2 YNFKEQ. The V gene lost 4 bases and the J gene lost 5 bases, with 20 bases spanning the gap. The CDR3 contains 16 residues.

This chain uses TRBV5-1 with TRBJ2-7, with 9 bases that match TRBD1. The CDR3 loop spans 13 amino acids. V was pared by 4 bases and J by 7 bases, with 6 bases of the junction left unmatched. Germline CDR1 SGHRS, CDR2 YFSETQ. CDR3 in DNA: TGCGCCAGCAGCCTTGGACAGGGGTGGGAGCAGTACTTC. Protein: CASSLGQGWEQYF.

The V and J genes are TRBV5-1 and TRBJ1-6; D not resolved. The CDR3 is 14 residues long. Trimming shortened V by 0 bases and J by 6 bases, and 7 bases separated the two germline ends. The germline V gene encodes CDR1 SGHRS and CDR2 YFSETQ. The CDR3 loop reads CASSLVSLNSPLHF. The CDR3 DNA sequence: TGCGCCAGCAGCTTGGTCAGTCTTAATTCACCCCTCCACTTT.

J is TRBJ1-1 and V is TRBV11-2; D is perhaps TRBD1 (6 bases). Between the trimmed V and J ends, which lost 2 bases and 5 bases, there was a span of 15 bases. The CDR3 is 15 amino acids. CDR1 is SGHAT, CDR2 FQNNGV, per germline. The CDR3 protein is CASSLMRGLGTEAFF. In DNA, the CDR3 is TGTGCCAGCAGCTTAATGCGGGGGCTGGGGACTGAAGCTTTCTTT.

Here the CDR3 reads CAWEEPRDRCFATNEKLFF. DNA for the CDR3: TGTGCCTGGGAGGAACCGCGGGACAGGTGCTTTGCAACTAATGAAAAACTGTTTTTT. The chain recombines TRBV30 with TRBJ1-4, with 8 bases identical to TRBD1. Looked up from germline, CDR1 is GTSNPN and CDR2 is SVGIG (reference sequence). V shed 5 bases and J 0 bases; nucleotides not matched to a gene: 17. This CDR3 contains 19 residues.

In this sample, this clone turned up a few times. The chain links TRBV6-5 to TRBJ2-1; TRBD2 matches at 7 bases. Losses at the gene ends were 6 bases for V and 5 bases for J; bases not matched to a gene: 4. Germline lookup yields CDR1 MNHEY and CDR2 SVGAGI. The CDR3 covers 13 residues. The CDR3 region is CASRWGGNNEQFF. The CDR3, as DNA: TGTGCCAGCAGGTGGGGGGGAAACAATGAGCAGTTCTTC.

This clone was counted a few times. This chain uses TRBV24-1 with TRBJ1-2; D not certain. The CDR3 is 12 amino acids. Germline V gives CDR1 KGHDR, CDR2 SFDVKD. V was trimmed by 4 bases and J by 2 bases, leaving 4 bases between them. CDR3 region: CATSDKNYGYTF. DNA of the CDR3: TGTGCCACCAGTGACAAAAACTATGGCTACACCTTC.

The chain recombines TRBV6-1 with TRBJ1-2, with a weak D call TRBD1 (6 bases). There are 16 residues in the CDR3. Germline V gives CDR1 MNHNS, CDR2 SASEGT. Trimming took 2 bases from V and 4 from J, leaving 17 bases between them. In DNA, the CDR3 is TGTGCCAGCAGTGAAAGTGGCGGGGGCAGGGGCTATGGCTACACCTTC. Residues: CASSESGGGRGYGYTF.

J is TRBJ2-1 and V is TRBV5-8; D is uncertain. This CDR3 is built from 13 residues. Trimming took off 3 bases at V and 2 bases at J, with 6 bases between the two ends. Germline values: CDR1 SGHTS, CDR2 YDEGEE. The CDR3 bases are TGTGCCAGCAGCTACTCCGCCTACAATGAGCAGTTCTTC. It is translated as CASSYSAYNEQFF.

The chain is built from TRBV5-1 and TRBJ1-1, with D perhaps TRBD1 (6 bases). The CDR3 sequence is 15 residues long. The V end lost 6 bases, the J end lost 1 base, and 16 bases lay between the germline ends. CDR1 SGHRS and CDR2 YFSETQ come from the germline V gene. CDR3 sequence: CASTLQGSGNTEAFF. The CDR3 DNA reads TGCGCCAGCACTCTGCAGGGGTCCGGGAACACTGAAGCTTTCTTT.

V is TRBV11-2 and J is TRBJ1-2; 10 bases agree with TRBD1. V shed 1 base, J shed 8 bases, and the junction held 7 bases outside the gene matches. Germline loops: CDR1 SGHAT, CDR2 FQNNGV. This CDR3 has 15 amino acids. The CDR3 DNA follows: TGTGCCAGCAGCTTAGGTGGGACAGGGGTCGGAGGCTACACCTTC. Its protein is CASSLGGTGVGGYTF.

This chain joins TRBV7-3 and TRBJ1-6, with 7 nucleotides matching TRBD1. CDR3 length: 13 amino acids. The germline V gene encodes CDR1 SGHTA and CDR2 FQGTGA. After removal of 4 bases from V and 7 bases from J, the junction contained 1 base not matched to a gene. The CDR3 coding sequence is TGTGCCAGCAGCTGGGACAGCAATTCACCCCTCCACTTT. This gives the protein CASSWDSNSPLHF.

Written as DNA, the CDR3 is TGTGCCACCAGCAGCACAGGGGCCCCAGGAGATACGCAGTATTTT. Translated: CATSSTGAPGDTQYF. This chain joins TRBV15 and TRBJ2-3; 7 nucleotides agree with TRBD1. CDR3 length: 15 residues. From germline, CDR1 is LNHNV and CDR2 YYDKDF (reference sequence). The J segment lost 5 bases and the V segment lost 3 bases, leaving 8 bases of the junction unmatched.

The chain's CDR3 is CASSQGQFLNEQFF. The CDR3 region has the DNA TGTGCCAGCAGCCAAGGTCAGTTCCTTAACGAGCAGTTCTTC. This chain uses TRBV3-1 (or the pseudogene TRBV3-2) with TRBJ2-1; D call uncertain. From germline, CDR1 is LGHDT and CDR2 YNNKEL (reference sequence). The CDR3 has 14 amino acids. V gave up 1 base and J gave up 10 bases, with 14 bases separating them.

The J gene is TRBJ1-2, the V gene TRBV11-2; D ambiguous. The CDR3 length is 16 residues. Germline V gene sequence: CDR1 SGHAT, CDR2 FQNNGV. Between the trimmed V and J ends, which lost 5 bases and 6 bases, there was a span of 22 bases. In nucleotides, the CDR3 is TGTGCCAGCAGCCAGGCCCCGCAGCCCCTCGGGGATGGCTACACCTTC. It encodes CASSQAPQPLGDGYTF.

The chain carries TRBV14 and TRBJ1-4, with D possibly being TRBD1 (5 bases). V gave up 2 bases and J gave up 5 bases, with 12 bases separating them. The CDR3 is 15 amino acids. CDR1 and CDR2 (germline): SGHDN, FVKESK. As DNA, the CDR3 is TGTGCCAGCAGCCAACAACAGGCGCCGAATGAAAAACTGTTTTTT. Amino acid sequence: CASSQQQAPNEKLFF.

The chain combines TRBV7-2 with TRBJ2-4; weak D call: TRBD1 (7 bases). Germline CDR1 and CDR2: SGHTA and FQGNSA. V was trimmed by 1 base and J by 7 bases, leaving 17 bases between them. This CDR3 has 16 residues. This CDR3 reads CASSLEGGGVGNIQYF. The CDR3 DNA is TGTGCCAGCAGCTTAGAAGGGGGCGGGGTGGGCAACATTCAGTACTTC.

The V gene is TRBV12-5, the J gene TRBJ2-7, with 8 nucleotides matching TRBD1. Germline V gene data show CDR1 as LGHNT and CDR2 as FRNRAP. The CDR3 loop spans 12 amino acids. J was trimmed by 11 bases and V by 6 bases; bases with no gene match: 9. CDR3 bases: TGTGCTAGTGGCCTCCCCCAGGGGGCAGAGTACTTC. Protein sequence: CASGLPQGAEYF. Full variable domain (remainder filled in from reference TRBV12-5 and TRBJ2-7): DARVTQTPRHKVTEMGQEVTMRCQPILGHNTVFWYRQTMMQGLELLAYFRNRAPLDDSGMPKDRFSAEMPDATLATLKIQPSEPRDSAVYFCASGLPQGAEYFGPGTRLTVT.

The rearrangement links TRBV18 to TRBJ2-7; 9 bases line up with TRBD2. The CDR3 sequence is 17 residues long. Per the germline V gene, CDR1 is KGHSH and CDR2 is LQKENI. V was pared by 2 bases and J by 7 bases, with 15 bases of the junction left unmatched. The CDR3 region has the DNA TGTGCCAGCTCACCAAGGCTAGCGGGGACAAATTTTGGGGAGCAGTACTTC. It specifies CASSPRLAGTNFGEQYF.

This chain connects TRBV3-1 (or the pseudogene TRBV3-2) to TRBJ2-2; a weak D match, TRBD1 (7 bases). Trimming removed 7 bases at V and 3 bases at J, with 12 bases between. The CDR3 is 14 residues long. Germline V gene data show CDR1 as LGHDT and CDR2 as YNNKEL (reference sequence). The DNA for the CDR3 is TGTGCCAGCAACCAGGGGGGATACACCGGGGAGCTGTTTTTT. Translated: CASNQGGYTGELFF.